This T cell receptor beta chain appears in the sequencing data of a study of technical replicates of blood from several donors. Data came from immunoSEQ multiplex PCR; TCRdb stores just in-frame clones and leaves some out. The table records under 80,000 clones, approximately 97% of them present only once. The germline CDR1 and CDR2 sequences are SGHRS and YFSETQ. The V gene end was trimmed by 4 bases and the J gene end by 6 bases; junction bases not matched to a gene: 9. The CDR3 runs 14 residues. Sequencing used T cells isolated from PBMCs. The clonotype comes from a human donor in good health. The V and J genes are TRBV5-1 and TRBJ2-7; 8 nucleotides align to TRBD2. CDR3 region: CASSGGTSSGEQYF. In DNA, the CDR3 is TGCGCCAGCAGCGGGGGGACTAGTTCCGGCGAGCAGTACTTC.